There are a few counts of the clone carrying this TCR beta chain. Its target is not known. The data originate from a study of response to subunit inactivated influenza vaccine. General study results and limits: It was suggested by the authors that few new T cells are recruited by each seasonal influenza vaccination.

In TCRdb, the RT-PCR reads were re-called with MiXCR into one record per CDR3 protein. The repertoire includes 650,000 to 800,000 distinct CDR3 sequences, about a fifth of them detected once, and approximately 10% sits in the top ten. Losses at the gene ends were 5 bases for V and 4 bases for J; bases not matched to a gene: 10. The CDR3 runs to 16 residues. Germline-derived CDR1 and CDR2 are SGHTA and FQGNSA. The rearrangement uses TRBV7-2 and TRBJ2-7; TRBD2 agrees at 11 bases. This sequence originates from a man aged 45 to 65 who received an inactivated influenza vaccine. Here the sequenced sample was PBMCs from blood, taken more than 4 days after vaccination. CDR3 bases: TGTGCCAGCAGCGTCCGACTAGCGGGAAGTAGGTACGAGCAGTACTTC. Amino acids: CASSVRLAGSRYEQYF.